This TCR beta chain was sequenced for a study of CD8+ T cells in alopecia areata. Study-wide background: Treated individuals took tofacitinib by mouth, 5 to 10 mg twice daily. Tofacitinib therapy took 6 to 18 months; 6 months off drug came after. Notes on the study in general: Many expanded lesional clones persisted during tofacitinib (in both scalp and blood).

Germline lookup yields CDR1 SEHNR and CDR2 FQNEAQ (reference sequence). The CDR3 extends over 16 amino acids. V lost 4 bases and J lost 7; bases outside the gene matches: 10. Noted treatment: oral pan-JAK inhibitor, 5-10 mg twice daily. Sorted populations comprised CD4+ and CD8+ T cells obtained from PBMCs. Details on this clone: Antigen specificity is unknown.

Extraction and reverse transcription of RNA yielded cDNA as the sequencing template. The protocol was immunoSEQ multiplex PCR, while the TCRdb copy is restricted to in-frame clones and leaves out a portion. In the table there are roughly 120,000 clones, more than 40% of which are singletons. The input for sequencing was CD4+ T cells sorted from blood, taken at week 4, from a patient treated with tofacitinib. The chain uses TRBV7-9 and TRBJ1-4; 9 nucleotides match TRBD1. The clonotype comes from a human donor with alopecia areata. The CDR3, as DNA: TGTGCCAGCAGCTCCCTATTGGACAGGGGAGGTGAAAAACTGTTTTTT. Its protein is CASSSLLDRGGEKLFF.